This T cell receptor beta chain was sequenced for a study of a mutant IDH1 vaccine in newly diagnosed glioma. Study background: The treated group averaged approximately 42 years old and was about 60% male, roughly 38% female. At week 47 came visit V13, while visit V12 had come at week 35. Study-wide results and limits: Vaccine-induced immune responses were detected in around 93% of patients.

Stated time point: week 35, safety follow-up. Vaccinated patients received 300 ug of mutant IDH1 20-mer peptide per dose, with topical imiquimod. The data were produced by immunoSEQ multiplex PCR, yet TCRdb's version contains in-frame clones alone and is incomplete. The table includes 40,000 to 55,000 clones, 76% detected once. The length of the CDR3 is 16 residues. V was clipped by 0 bases and J by 5 bases, with 17 bases between them. The germline CDR1 and CDR2 sequences are MNHEY and SVGAGI. Comments on this clone: Its antigen is undetermined.

The V and J genes are TRBV6-5 and TRBJ2-7; possibly TRBD1 or TRBD2 for D (5 bases each). This clonotype was obtained from a man aged 40-49 years with glioma. The sequencing here drew on PBMCs, taken from a glioma patient whose treatment included an IDH1 peptide vaccine. The CDR3 is CASSYSNRGRFDEQYF. The CDR3 DNA sequence: TGTGCCAGCAGTTACTCTAATAGGGGACGCTTCGACGAGCAGTACTTC.